One sample yielded the 6 T cell receptor beta chains listed below, sequenced in a study of control samples from healthy donors and cancer patients. The assay was immunoSEQ multiplex PCR, and TCRdb's table has in-frame clones only and misses some. This table has roughly 54,000 clones, 95% to 96% appearing once. The sample was blood. Receptors were obtained from a woman in her twenties or thirties in good health.

This clone showed up just once. The chain recombines TRBV2 with TRBJ2-7; TRBD1 matches 7 bases. CDR1 SNHLY and CDR2 FYNNEI come from the germline V gene. Unmatched junction bases numbered 1, after V lost 5 bases and J lost 3 bases. This CDR3 region has 12 residues. The DNA of the CDR3 is TGTGCCAGCAGTCGACAGGGCTACGAGCAGTACTTC. Residues: CASSRQGYEQYF.

This clone appeared once. The J gene is TRBJ2-1, the V gene TRBV15; possibly TRBD2 for D (5 bases). The CDR3 runs 16 residues. The V and J ends lost 0 bases and 0 bases respectively, with 9 bases between them. Per the germline V gene, CDR1 is LNHNV and CDR2 is YYDKDF (reference sequence). The chain's CDR3 is CATSREVGSSYNEQFF. The CDR3 coding sequence is TGTGCCACCAGCAGAGAAGTGGGGAGCTCCTACAATGAGCAGTTCTTC.

The genes are TRBV15 and TRBJ1-1; 7 bases are shared with TRBD1. CDR3 length equals 16 residues. Germline V CDR1 and CDR2: LNHNV, YYDKDF (reference sequence). V lost 1 base and J lost 1; bases outside the gene matches: 6. The CDR3: CATSRGETGRNTEAFF. The CDR3 DNA follows: TGTGCCACCAGCAGAGGGGAGACAGGGCGGAACACTGAAGCTTTCTTT.

The CDR3, as DNA: TGTGCCAGCAGTGCACCCGGGTCGAACACTGAAGCTTTCTTT. It yields the protein CASSAPGSNTEAFF. The rearrangement joins TRBV28 to TRBJ1-1; no reliable D call. V lost 5 bases, J lost 1 base, and 11 bases lay in between. CDR1 and CDR2 from the germline V gene are MDHEN and SYDVKM. The CDR3 sequence is 14 residues long.

This rearrangement joins TRBV28 to TRBJ1-4; weak D call: TRBD1 (6 bases). Germline V gene sequence: CDR1 MDHEN, CDR2 SYDVKM. This CDR3 has 16 residues. V was pared by 6 bases and J by 7 bases, with 21 bases between. This CDR3 reads CASSVDRHSSGEKLFF. CDR3 nucleotide sequence: TGTGCCAGCAGCGTCGACAGGCACTCATCGGGTGAAAAACTGTTTTTT.

The V gene is TRBV5-5, the J gene TRBJ1-3; D is unclear. Germline CDR1 reads SGHKS; CDR2 reads YYEKEE (reference sequence). This CDR3 has 14 amino acids. V dropped 5 bases and J dropped 0 bases, with 9 bases sitting between them. The CDR3 coding sequence is TGTGCCAGCAGTTGGGGAAACTCTGGAAACACCATATATTTT. Amino acid sequence: CASSWGNSGNTIYF.